Each of the 31 T cell receptor beta chains below was sequenced from the same sample in a study of T-cell memory formation after mild COVID-19. TCRdb recomputed calls from the 5' RACE reads with MiXCR, one row per CDR3 protein. The data show more than 450,000 distinct CDR3 sequences, 18% seen once. The sequencing sample was made of PBMCs or a T cell subset sorted from them (not recorded which). The source of these receptors is an adult woman who had mild COVID-19 (a few samples of this study predate the infection). Cell type and time point are not known.

This clonotype was observed at least ten times. The chain couples TRBV2 to TRBJ2-2; a weak D match, TRBD2 (6 bases). Germline CDR1 and CDR2: SNHLY and FYNNEI. This CDR3 contains 14 residues. Trimming cost V 8 bases and J 5 bases, with 15 bases left between them. The CDR3 DNA is TGTGCCAGCTCCACGACGGGGACTACCGGGGAGCTGTTTTTT. Its translation: CASSTTGTTGELFF.

This rearrangement joins TRBV5-1 to TRBJ2-3; possible D gene TRBD2, 6 bases. Germline CDR1 SGHRS, CDR2 YFSETQ. The CDR3 is 14 amino acids. Trimming cost V 1 base and J 5 bases, with 11 bases left between them. The CDR3 DNA follows: TGCGCCAGCAGCTTGATGGAGGGTTTAGATACGCAGTATTTT. Protein sequence: CASSLMEGLDTQYF. Full variable domain (missing parts from reference TRBV5-1 and TRBJ2-3): KAGVTQTPRYLIKTRGQQVTLSCSPISGHRSVSWYQQTPGQGLQFLFEYFSETQRNKGNFPGRFSGRQFSNSRSEMNVSTLELGDSALYLCASSLMEGLDTQYFGPGTRLTVL.

The rearrangement joins TRBV7-2 to TRBJ2-3, with 8 bases identical to TRBD2. Germline CDR1 is SGHTA and CDR2 is FQGNSA. The CDR3 spans 19 residues. The V segment lost 2 bases and the J segment 0 bases; nucleotides outside the gene matches: 13. The CDR3 region is CASSLPSGGLARSTDTQYF. The CDR3 DNA follows: TGTGCCAGCAGCTTACCTTCGGGAGGACTAGCAAGAAGCACAGATACGCAGTATTTT.

This chain connects TRBV24-1 to TRBJ2-3, with 7 bases identical to TRBD2. This CDR3 has 13 residues. The junction had 3 bases not matched to a gene; V was cut back by 9 bases and J by 1 base. Germline V gene sequence: CDR1 KGHDR, CDR2 SFDVKD. The CDR3 sequence: CATERGGTDTQYF. CDR3 sequence (DNA): TGTGCCACCGAGCGGGGAGGCACAGATACGCAGTATTTT.

This clonotype appeared a few times. The chain is built from TRBV10-3 and TRBJ1-2; TRBD1 matches at 8 bases. V shed 4 bases and J 2 bases; nucleotides not matched to a gene: 6. The CDR3 extends over 15 amino acids. The germline V gene encodes CDR1 ENHRY and CDR2 SYGVKD. The CDR3 bases are TGTGCCATCAGTGTACGGACAGGGATAAACTATGGCTACACCTTC. Translated: CAISVRTGINYGYTF.

The CDR3 loop reads CASTDPGTGRTDTQYF. CDR3 nucleotide sequence: TGTGCCAGCACCGACCCGGGGACAGGGCGCACAGATACGCAGTATTTT. The chain employs TRBV7-2 and TRBJ2-3; 9 bases match TRBD1. This CDR3 contains 16 residues. Trimming removed 7 bases from V and 1 base from J; junction bases left unmatched: 9. Germline-derived CDR1 and CDR2 are SGHTA and FQGNSA.

The chain has TRBV12-3 or TRBV12-4 and TRBJ2-7; a weak D match, TRBD2 (5 bases). V dropped 6 bases and J dropped 7 bases, with 13 bases sitting between them. The CDR3 is made up of 12 amino acids. As DNA, the CDR3 is TGTGCCAGCAGCTACGGGGTCGGGGAGCAGTACTTC. Translation: CASSYGVGEQYF.

The chain employs TRBV6-5 and TRBJ1-6, with D maybe TRBD1 (5 bases). The germline gives CDR1 MNHEY, CDR2 SVGAGI. The length of the CDR3 is 18 residues. V was trimmed by 7 bases and J by 0 bases, leaving 19 bases between them. The CDR3 sequence: CASNPRGLRSSYNSPLHF. CDR3 nucleotide sequence: TGTGCCAGCAACCCGAGGGGACTCCGCAGCTCCTATAATTCACCCCTCCACTTT.

This clonotype has a handful of counts. V is TRBV5-1 and J is TRBJ2-4; D is perhaps TRBD2 (6 bases). CDR1 and CDR2 from the germline V gene are SGHRS and YFSETQ. Trimming took 1 base from V and 8 from J, leaving 13 bases between them. The CDR3 has 14 amino acids. Here the CDR3 DNA reads TGCGCCAGCAGCTTGACTGGGGGGTTGGACATTCAGTACTTC. Its translation: CASSLTGGLDIQYF.

This chain uses TRBV12-3 or TRBV12-4 with TRBJ2-2; D is uncertain. The CDR3 is made up of 14 amino acids. Trimming pared 7 bases from V and 6 bases from J, leaving 15 bases between. The CDR3 loop reads CASNPLSQAGELFF. CDR3 sequence (DNA): TGTGCCAGCAACCCTTTGAGTCAGGCCGGGGAGCTGTTTTTT.

This chain links TRBV4-1 with TRBJ2-5; TRBD2 agrees at 9 bases. CDR1 and CDR2 from the germline V gene are MGHRA and YSYEKL. The V segment lost 4 bases and the J segment 5 bases; nucleotides outside the gene matches: 5. The CDR3 has 14 amino acids. CDR3 sequence (DNA): TGCGCCAGCAGCCTCGGGACTAGCTGGGAGACCCAGTACTTC. This codes for CASSLGTSWETQYF.

The chain combines TRBV5-5 with TRBJ2-7; D is unclear. V lost 1 base and J 0 bases, leaving 11 bases between the germline ends. The CDR3 sequence is 15 residues long. Germline values: CDR1 SGHKS, CDR2 YYEKEE (reference sequence). CDR3 bases: TGTGCCAGCAGCTTGCCACCGGGTCTCTCCTACGAGCAGTACTTC. It translates to CASSLPPGLSYEQYF. Drawing the rest from reference TRBV5-5 and TRBJ2-7, the complete variable domain is DAGVTQSPTHLIKTRGQQVTLRCSPISGHKSVSWYQQVLGQGPQFIFQYYEKEERGRGNFPDRFSARQFPNYSSELNVNALLLGDSALYLCASSLPPGLSYEQYFGPGTRLTVT.

The chain is built from TRBV5-1 and TRBJ2-7, with D hard to call. The CDR3 covers 15 residues. CDR1 is SGHRS, CDR2 YFSETQ, per germline. V was pared by 6 bases and J by 5 bases, with 21 bases between. CDR3 nucleotide sequence: TGCGCCAGCAAACCAGACGACCGGCTAGGAGACGAGCAGTACTTC. It translates to CASKPDDRLGDEQYF.

The V gene is TRBV5-1, the J gene TRBJ1-2; possible D gene TRBD1, 6 bases. Trimming left V 8 bases short and J 2 bases short, with 25 bases between. CDR3 length equals 17 residues. The germline gives CDR1 SGHRS, CDR2 YFSETQ. Here the CDR3 reads CASSSTDSPQGNYGYTF. CDR3 sequence (DNA): TGCGCCAGTTCGTCCACGGACAGCCCGCAAGGGAACTATGGCTACACCTTC.

V and J are TRBV24-1 and TRBJ2-1; no clear D gene. The CDR3 consists of 16 residues. Germline CDR1 is KGHDR and CDR2 is SFDVKD. The V gene lost 3 bases and the J gene lost 0 bases, with 11 bases spanning the gap. CDR3 residues: CATSDPDLSSYNEQFF. DNA for the CDR3: TGTGCCACCAGTGATCCCGACTTAAGCTCCTACAATGAGCAGTTCTTC.

There are a few counts of this clonotype. V usage is TRBV19 and J usage is TRBJ2-2; D gene ambiguous. The CDR3 extends over 13 amino acids. V lost 7 bases, J lost 4 bases, and 10 bases lay in between. The germline V gene has CDR1 LNHDA and CDR2 SQIVND (reference sequence). Here the CDR3 DNA reads TGTGCCAGTAACGGGTTACTCACCGGGGAGCTGTTTTTT. The encoded protein is CASNGLLTGELFF. Complete variable domain (other parts from reference TRBV19 and TRBJ2-2): DGGITQSPKYLFRKEGQNVTLSCEQNLNHDAMYWYRQDPGQGLRLIYYSQIVNDFQKGDIAEGYSVSREKKESFPLTVTSAQKNPTAFYLCASNGLLTGELFFGEGSRLTVL.

This clonotype was counted only a few times. This sequence joins TRBV29-1 and TRBJ2-3; weak D call: TRBD1 (6 bases). The germline V gene encodes CDR1 SQVTM and CDR2 ANQGSEA. Trimming stripped 6 bases from V and 10 bases from J, with 20 bases between. The CDR3 has 13 amino acids. CDR3 loop: CSVIGGLRPSQYF. DNA for the CDR3: TGCAGCGTGATTGGGGGCCTACGGCCCTCGCAGTATTTT.

This clonotype has a handful of counts. The J gene is TRBJ1-2, the V gene TRBV27; 8 bases line up with TRBD1. Per germline, CDR1 MNHEY and CDR2 SMNVEV (reference sequence). With V trimmed by 4 bases and J by 6 bases, 13 bases remained unmatched. The CDR3 is made up of 16 amino acids. The CDR3 DNA is TGTGCCAGCAGTTACCTGCCCCCGGTGACAGGGGATGGCTACACCTTC. Protein product: CASSYLPPVTGDGYTF.

This clonotype appeared a few times. The rearrangement links TRBV4-3 to TRBJ2-3; 8 nucleotides match TRBD2. Germline CDR1 and CDR2: LGHNA and YSLEER. This CDR3 region has 17 residues. Germline trimming cut 0 bases from V and 5 bases from J; bases unmatched to any gene: 10. CDR3 nucleotides: TGCGCCAGCAGCCAAGACGAAACGGGAGGGCCTCAAGATACGCAGTATTTT. Its protein is CASSQDETGGPQDTQYF.

This chain links TRBV6-5 with TRBJ1-1; D perhaps matches TRBD1 (5 bases). This CDR3 contains 14 residues. CDR1 and CDR2 (germline): MNHEY, SVGAGI. V shed 5 bases and J shed 1 base, with 11 bases lying between them. The CDR3 spells CASSKGRENTEAFF. As DNA, the CDR3 is TGTGCCAGCAGTAAGGGACGGGAGAACACTGAAGCTTTCTTT.

This clonotype has only a few counts. The genes are TRBV21-1 and TRBJ2-3; TRBD2 reflects the table's D call only, with no check against the DNA. TRBV21-1 is a pseudogene. The length of the CDR3 is 15 residues. CDR3 DNA: TGTGCCAGCACGCCACAGGGAAGGCCCGCAGATACGCAGTATTTT. Protein sequence: CASTPQGRPADTQYF.

V and J are TRBV9 and TRBJ2-3; maybe TRBD2 (7 bases). V shed 5 bases and J shed 4 bases, with 17 bases lying between them. Per the germline V gene, CDR1 is SGDLS and CDR2 is YYNGEE. This CDR3 is 15 amino acids long. CDR3 in amino acids: CASSQEGGAPDTQYF. The CDR3 DNA is TGTGCCAGCAGTCAAGAGGGGGGGGCCCCAGATACGCAGTATTTT. Drawing the rest from reference TRBV9 and TRBJ2-3, the complete variable domain is DSGVTQTPKHLITATGQRVTLRCSPRSGDLSVYWYQQSLDQGLQFLIQYYNGEERAKGNILERFSAQQFPDLHSELNLSSLELGDSALYFCASSQEGGAPDTQYFGPGTRLTVL.

Only a few counts were recorded for this clonotype. This chain links TRBV7-2 with TRBJ2-2; no clear D gene. Germline assignment: CDR1 SGHTA and CDR2 FQGNSA. V lost 1 base, J lost 5 bases, and 11 bases lay in between. There are 15 residues in the CDR3. The CDR3 sequence is CASSLVWAGTGELFF. Written as DNA, the CDR3 is TGTGCCAGCAGCTTAGTTTGGGCAGGAACCGGGGAGCTGTTTTTT. The whole variable domain, filled in from reference TRBV7-2 and TRBJ2-2, reads GAGVSQSPSNKVTEKGKDVELRCDPISGHTALYWYRQSLGQGLEFLIYFQGNSAPDKSGLPSDRFSAERTGGSVSTLTIQRTQQEDSAVYLCASSLVWAGTGELFFGEGSRLTVL.

This clonotype has a handful of counts. This rearrangement joins TRBV10-3 to TRBJ2-2; D is uncertain. Germline lookup yields CDR1 ENHRY and CDR2 SYGVKD. The CDR3 is made up of 15 amino acids. The germline V and J ends were trimmed by 10 bases and 4 bases, with 19 bases remaining between them. This CDR3 reads CASNPVETSTGELFF. Here the CDR3 DNA reads TGTGCCAGCAACCCAGTCGAGACCTCCACCGGGGAGCTGTTTTTT.

This clonotype has just a few counts. The chain has TRBV24-1 and TRBJ1-2, with 7 bases matching TRBD1. Trimming removed 7 bases from V and 6 bases from J; junction bases left unmatched: 7. Germline CDR1 reads KGHDR; CDR2 reads SFDVKD. The CDR3 has 13 residues. The CDR3, as DNA: TGTGCCACCAGCAAAACAGGGGAAAATGGCTACACCTTC. Amino acid sequence: CATSKTGENGYTF.

The chain joins TRBV12-3 or TRBV12-4 to TRBJ2-1, with 7 nucleotides matching TRBD1. The V gene end was trimmed by 7 bases and the J gene end by 6 bases; junction bases not matched to a gene: 9. This CDR3 has 14 amino acids. The CDR3 nucleotides are TGTGCCAGCACAACAGGGGACCCCCCCAATGAGCAGTTCTTC. Its translation is CASTTGDPPNEQFF.

This clonotype was counted a few times. The chain uses TRBV5-1 and TRBJ2-1; D tentatively fits TRBD1 or TRBD2 (5 bases each). Trimming cost V 4 bases and J 4 bases, with 18 bases left between them. CDR3 length equals 16 residues. Looked up from germline, CDR1 is SGHRS and CDR2 is YFSETQ. This CDR3 reads CASSRDARAEYNEQFF. The DNA for the CDR3 is TGCGCCAGCAGCAGGGACGCCAGGGCGGAGTACAATGAGCAGTTCTTC.

This clonotype was counted only a few times. J is TRBJ2-2 and V is TRBV11-3; 7 bases align to TRBD2. The ends lost 5 bases at V and 7 bases at J; junction bases unmatched: 4. Germline CDR1 SGHNT, CDR2 YENEEA. This CDR3 spans 13 amino acids. CDR3 nucleotide sequence: TGTGCCAGCAGCCAAAGGGAGGGCGGGGAGCTGTTTTTT. Translated, it gives CASSQREGGELFF.

This clonotype was seen a few times. The V gene is TRBV12-3 or TRBV12-4, the J gene TRBJ2-2, with 10 bases that match TRBD1. The V gene end was trimmed by 6 bases and the J gene end by 7 bases; junction bases not matched to a gene: 5. This CDR3 spans 14 amino acids. CDR3 residues: CASSETGGIGELFF. CDR3 bases: TGTGCCAGCAGCGAGACAGGGGGCATCGGGGAGCTGTTTTTT.

This clonotype was recorded at least ten times. This chain links TRBV3-1 with TRBJ2-7; 7 positions match TRBD2. In germline, CDR1 is LGHDT, CDR2 YNNKEL (reference sequence). Trimming at V came to 2 bases and at J to 10 bases, leaving 11 bases not matched to a gene. This CDR3 comprises 14 residues. The CDR3 spells CASSQTNGGLDQYF. The CDR3 DNA reads TGTGCCAGCAGCCAAACCAACGGAGGACTAGACCAGTACTTC.

This chain connects TRBV20-1 to TRBJ2-1; 7 bases map to TRBD2. The CDR3 loop spans 13 amino acids. V gave up 3 bases and J gave up 8 bases; unmatched junction bases: 7. The germline V gene has CDR1 DFQATT and CDR2 SNEGSKA (reference sequence). The chain's CDR3 is CSASGRVGYEQFF. The CDR3 DNA reads TGCAGTGCTAGTGGGAGGGTCGGCTATGAGCAGTTCTTC.